Below are 19 T cell receptor beta chains sequenced from a single sample in a study of beta chain features in type 1 diabetes. Study conclusions and caveats: Type 1 diabetes patients showed a moderate but significant shortening of TCRB CDR3s in all four CD4+ subsets.

These TCRs' antigens remain unknown. The study reverse transcribed the entire isolated RNA, so it sequenced expressed TCRB transcripts. Using immunoSEQ multiplex PCR, the repertoire was profiled, and TCRdb retains in-frame clones only, with some absent. This sample has about 650,000 clones, with roughly 12% found just once. What was sequenced was naive CD4+ T cells from blood. The receptors come from a young man with type 1 diabetes.

The chain joins TRBV7-2 to TRBJ2-5, with TRBD1 matching 10 bases. Trimming took 1 base from V and 5 from J; bases not matched to a gene: 4. The CDR3 runs to 15 residues. Germline V gene lookup returns CDR1 SGHTA and CDR2 FQGNSA. CDR3 loop: CASSLGDRGWETQYF. For the CDR3, the DNA is TGTGCCAGCAGCTTAGGGGACAGGGGCTGGGAGACCCAGTACTTC.

The rearrangement joins TRBV30 to TRBJ1-2; D remains ambiguous. CDR1 and CDR2 from the germline V gene are GTSNPN and SVGIG (reference sequence). This CDR3 region has 11 residues. Between the trimmed V and J ends, which lost 2 bases and 4 bases, there was a span of 5 bases. The CDR3 DNA reads as TGTGCCTGGAGTACCAGCTATGGCTACACCTTC. It yields the protein CAWSTSYGYTF. Drawing the rest from reference TRBV30 and TRBJ1-2, the complete variable domain is SQTIHQWPATLVQPVGSPLSLECTVEGTSNPNLYWYRQAAGRGLQLLFYSVGIGQISSEVPQNLSASRPQDRQFILSSKKLLLSDSGFYLCAWSTSYGYTFGSGTRLTVV.

Points on this clone: At one of its ends the junction is not consistent with the germline gene, which may arise from a read error. The CDR3 loop is CARSESGGAQFF. CDR3 sequence (DNA): TGTGCCCGGAGTGAGAGCGGGGGGGCTCAGTTCTTC. This rearrangement joins TRBV30 to TRBJ2-1, with 10 nucleotides matching TRBD2. Germline CDR1 is GTSNPN and CDR2 is SVGIG (reference sequence). This CDR3 region has 12 residues.

The sample holds a few counts of this clone. The chain joins TRBV7-2 to TRBJ2-5, with D possibly matching TRBD1 (6 bases). There are 13 residues in the CDR3. Germline V lookup: CDR1 SGHTA, CDR2 FQGNSA. V gave up 7 bases and J gave up 5 bases, with 14 bases separating them. The CDR3 protein is CASTEQGWETQYF. CDR3 in DNA: TGTGCCAGCACCGAACAGGGCTGGGAGACCCAGTACTTC.

The chain carries TRBV6-6 and TRBJ1-5; tentative D call: TRBD1 (5 bases). Germline lookup yields CDR1 MNHNY and CDR2 SVGAGI (reference sequence). The CDR3 extends over 16 amino acids. Trimming shortened V by 3 bases and J by 0 bases, and 12 bases separated the two germline ends. The CDR3 DNA follows: TGTGCCAGCAGTTATGTGACAGCAATTAGCAATCAGCCCCAGCATTTT. It yields the protein CASSYVTAISNQPQHF.

This clone was observed once. This rearrangement joins TRBV6-1 to TRBJ1-2; D ambiguous. V shed 2 bases and J shed 3 bases, with 7 bases lying between them. The germline V gene encodes CDR1 MNHNS and CDR2 SASEGT. The CDR3 is made up of 13 amino acids. The CDR3 bases are TGTGCCAGCAGTGAACACGCCGACTATGGCTACACCTTC. It encodes CASSEHADYGYTF.

This clone was observed a few times. This chain joins TRBV27 and TRBJ2-3; 11 nucleotides match TRBD2. Germline CDR1 and CDR2: MNHEY and SMNVEV (reference sequence). The CDR3 covers 17 residues. J gave up 6 bases and V 2 bases, and 10 bases lay outside the gene matches. CDR3 residues: CASSLTSGGSDGDTQYF. Written as DNA, the CDR3 is TGTGCCAGCAGTTTAACTAGCGGGGGATCTGATGGGGATACGCAGTATTTT.

The gene calls are TRBV15 and TRBJ2-5; tentatively, D is TRBD2 (5 bases). V was shortened by 1 base and J by 4 bases, with 10 bases between the two germline ends. Germline V CDR1 and CDR2: LNHNV, YYDKDF (reference sequence). The CDR3 sequence is 14 residues long. CDR3 region: CATSRGVAGETQYF. In DNA form, the CDR3 reads TGTGCCACCAGCAGAGGAGTGGCGGGAGAGACCCAGTACTTC.

A few counts support this clone. The rearrangement joins TRBV9 to TRBJ2-2, with D possibly matching TRBD1 (6 bases). CDR1 and CDR2 (germline): SGDLS, YYNGEE. The ends were cut back, 7 bases at V and 1 base at J, with 14 bases in the middle. The CDR3 extends over 15 amino acids. Here the CDR3 reads CASRTGTQNTGELFF. The CDR3 DNA is TGTGCCAGCCGAACCGGGACACAGAACACCGGGGAGCTGTTTTTT.

V usage is TRBV9 and J usage is TRBJ2-7; no clear D gene. The germline V gene encodes CDR1 SGDLS and CDR2 YYNGEE. Trimming left V 2 bases short and J 1 base short, with 1 base between. This CDR3 is 11 amino acids long. CDR3: CASSVSYEQYF. The CDR3 region has the DNA TGTGCCAGCAGCGTTTCCTACGAGCAGTACTTC.

The J gene is TRBJ1-1, the V gene TRBV10-3, with TRBD1 as a possible D gene (6 bases). This CDR3 spans 15 amino acids. The germline gives CDR1 ENHRY, CDR2 SYGVKD. The V gene lost 7 bases and the J gene lost 5 bases, with 20 bases spanning the gap. The CDR3 nucleotides are TGTGCCATCAACTCCCGGGAACAGGGAGGAACTGAAGCTTTCTTT. Translating it yields CAINSREQGGTEAFF.

This clone has just a few counts. V gene TRBV29-1 combines with J gene TRBJ2-7; 9 bases agree with TRBD1. V trimming: 7 bases; J trimming: 5 bases; junction bases outside the gene matches: 3. Germline V lookup: CDR1 SQVTM, CDR2 ANQGSEA. The CDR3 runs to 11 residues. In DNA form, the CDR3 reads TGCAGCGGGGGGACAGGGAACGAGCAGTACTTC. Translated, it gives CSGGTGNEQYF.

V and J are TRBV5-4 and TRBJ2-1, with 8 bases fitting TRBD1. CDR1 is SGHNT, CDR2 YYREEE, per germline (reference sequence). The V and J ends lost 3 bases and 3 bases, in that order; junction bases with no gene match: 8. The CDR3 has 16 amino acids. The CDR3 spells CASSSGGQVNYNEQFF. For the CDR3, the DNA is TGTGCCAGCAGCTCCGGGGGACAGGTGAACTACAATGAGCAGTTCTTC.

This chain uses TRBV30 with TRBJ2-3; D tentatively reads TRBD1 or TRBD2 (6 bases each). V was cut by 7 bases and J by 6 bases, with 17 bases left in between. The CDR3 consists of 13 residues. Germline CDR1 GTSNPN, CDR2 SVGIG (reference sequence). The CDR3 loop reads CALVPGAPDTQYF. The CDR3 bases are TGTGCCTTGGTCCCGGGGGCCCCCGATACGCAGTATTTT.

The J gene is TRBJ2-3, the V gene TRBV5-4; 9 bases line up with TRBD1. In germline, CDR1 is SGHNT, CDR2 YYREEE (reference sequence). The V gene end was trimmed by 7 bases and the J gene end by 1 base; junction bases not matched to a gene: 7. The CDR3 is made up of 15 amino acids. The CDR3 protein is CASGLRDRGTDTQYF. CDR3 nucleotide sequence: TGTGCCAGCGGACTACGGGACAGGGGCACAGATACGCAGTATTTT.

The V call is TRBV25-1, the J call TRBJ1-4, with 7 bases matching TRBD1. The CDR3 has 13 residues. Looked up from germline, CDR1 is MGHDK and CDR2 is SYGVNS. Germline trimming cut 5 bases from V and 13 bases from J; bases unmatched to any gene: 10. The DNA for the CDR3 is TGTGCCAGCAGTAATCCGCGACAGGGCCTACTGTTTTTT. Translated, it gives CASSNPRQGLLFF.

This clone occurred a few times. This specimen includes other DNA sequences encoding the same CDR3. V usage is TRBV9 and J usage is TRBJ2-2; D is unclear. CDR3 length equals 12 residues. Germline CDR1 reads SGDLS; CDR2 reads YYNGEE. The V end was cut by 3 bases, the J end by 0 bases, with 0 bases between. CDR3: CASSANTGELFF. The CDR3 coding sequence is TGTGCCAGCAGCGCGAACACCGGGGAGCTGTTTTTT.

This chain connects TRBV2 to TRBJ2-7; 9 bases fit TRBD1. V lost 6 bases to trimming and J lost 5 bases; unmatched junction nucleotides: 8. The CDR3 runs 14 residues. Germline V CDR1 and CDR2: SNHLY, FYNNEI. The CDR3 DNA follows: TGTGCCAGCAGGGACCGGGACAGGGTTAACGAGCAGTACTTC. Its translation is CASRDRDRVNEQYF.

V is TRBV5-6 and J is TRBJ2-7, with 9 bases matching TRBD1. Germline-derived CDR1 and CDR2 are SGHDT and YYEEEE. The CDR3 spans 18 residues. V lost 6 bases, J lost 1 base, and 17 bases stayed unmatched. CDR3 amino acids: CASTSVPGQGPPSYEQYF. The CDR3 DNA sequence: TGTGCCAGCACCTCAGTCCCGGGACAGGGACCGCCTTCCTACGAGCAGTACTTC.